The 16 T cell receptor beta chains reported below all come from one sample, sequenced in a study of blood T cell repertoires in COVID-19. Profiled with immunoSEQ multiplex PCR; TCRdb holds only in-frame clones, not every one. The repertoire holds fewer than 50,000 clones, roughly 63% seen once, with 6.2% in the top ten. The sequenced material came from peripheral blood. The receptors stem from a man aged 80 or over with acute or convalescent COVID-19.

The chain's CDR3 is CASSLMGQGNTDTQYF. The CDR3 DNA is TGTGCCAGCAGCCTCATGGGACAGGGAAACACAGATACGCAGTATTTT. V gene TRBV11-2 combines with J gene TRBJ2-3; 9 bases line up with TRBD1. The V gene's germline CDR1 is SGHAT and CDR2 FQNNGV. The CDR3 is 16 amino acids. V shed 5 bases and J 2 bases; nucleotides not matched to a gene: 8. The variable domain in full, with the rest retrieved from reference TRBV11-2 and TRBJ2-3, is EAGVAQSPRYKIIEKRQSVAFWCNPISGHATLYWYQQILGQGPKLLIQFQNNGVVDDSQLPKDRFSAERLKGVDSTLKIQPAKLEDSAVYLCASSLMGQGNTDTQYFGPGTRLTVL.

The chain links TRBV30 to TRBJ2-2, with D perhaps TRBD2 (5 bases). CDR3 size: 14 residues. The germline V gene encodes CDR1 GTSNPN and CDR2 SVGIG (reference sequence). The CDR3 sequence: CAYARESNTGELFF. The CDR3 DNA reads as TGTGCTTATGCCCGGGAATCGAACACCGGGGAGCTGTTTTTT.

V usage is TRBV27 and J usage is TRBJ1-1; D is undetermined. The CDR3 consists of 15 residues. V was shortened by 2 bases and J by 7 bases, with 17 bases between the two germline ends. The germline V gene has CDR1 MNHEY and CDR2 SMNVEV (reference sequence). The CDR3 reads CASSLMWSGSGEAFF. CDR3 DNA: TGTGCCAGCAGTTTAATGTGGTCTGGCTCGGGTGAAGCTTTCTTT.

The chain uses TRBV7-6 and TRBJ1-1, with D uncertain. Trimming took off 1 base at V and 0 bases at J, with 6 bases between the two ends. The CDR3 runs to 14 residues. CDR1 is SGHVS, CDR2 FNYEAQ, per germline. This CDR3 reads CASSLGQMNTEAFF. In nucleotides, the CDR3 is TGTGCCAGCAGCTTAGGGCAGATGAACACTGAAGCTTTCTTT. Drawing the rest from reference TRBV7-6 and TRBJ1-1, the complete variable domain is GAGVSQSPRYKVTKRGQDVALRCDPISGHVSLYWYRQALGQGPEFLTYFNYEAQQDKSGLPNDRFSAERPEGSISTLTIQRTEQRDSAMYRCASSLGQMNTEAFFGQGTRLTVV.

The chain employs TRBV6-1 and TRBJ2-3; 12 positions agree with TRBD2. The CDR3 contains 16 residues. Germline values: CDR1 MNHNS, CDR2 SASEGT. J was trimmed by 3 bases and V by 5 bases; bases with no gene match: 6. The CDR3, as DNA: TGTGCCAGCAGTAAAGGGACTAGCGGGTTTACAGATACGCAGTATTTT. Translating gives CASSKGTSGFTDTQYF.

The V and J genes are TRBV19 and TRBJ1-1; D remains ambiguous. The CDR3 covers 14 residues. Germline CDR1 LNHDA, CDR2 SQIVND (reference sequence). Trimming stripped 1 base from V and 4 bases from J, with 10 bases between. Here the CDR3 reads CASSIGRERTEAFF. CDR3 in DNA: TGTGCCAGTAGTATAGGGAGGGAGCGCACTGAAGCTTTCTTT.

The J gene is TRBJ2-3, the V gene TRBV11-2; 15 bases match TRBD2. Germline CDR1 is SGHAT and CDR2 is FQNNGV. After removal of 8 bases from V and 3 bases from J, the junction contained 9 bases not matched to a gene. This CDR3 contains 17 residues. CDR3 sequence (DNA): TGTGCCAGCCGGACTAGCGGGGGGGCCGGTGGAACAGATACGCAGTATTTT. Its protein is CASRTSGGAGGTDTQYF. Full variable domain (remainder filled in from reference TRBV11-2 and TRBJ2-3): EAGVAQSPRYKIIEKRQSVAFWCNPISGHATLYWYQQILGQGPKLLIQFQNNGVVDDSQLPKDRFSAERLKGVDSTLKIQPAKLEDSAVYLCASRTSGGAGGTDTQYFGPGTRLTVL.

The rearrangement joins TRBV7-8 to TRBJ2-1, with TRBD1 identical over 7 bases. The CDR3 runs 14 residues. V shed 5 bases, J shed 7 bases, and the junction held 8 bases outside the gene matches. The germline CDR1 and CDR2 sequences are SGHVS and FQNEAQ. The CDR3 here is CASSVSSGGNEQFF. CDR3 coding DNA: TGTGCCAGCAGCGTGAGTTCAGGGGGTAATGAGCAGTTCTTC.

A single count supports this clone. V gene TRBV9 combines with J gene TRBJ2-2, with 13 bases identical to TRBD2. CDR1 is SGDLS and CDR2 is YYNGEE in the germline V gene. V shed 3 bases, J shed 4 bases, and the junction held 0 bases outside the gene matches. The CDR3 has 15 residues. The CDR3 sequence: CASSGLAGGTGELFF. The DNA of the CDR3 is TGTGCCAGCAGCGGACTAGCGGGGGGCACCGGGGAGCTGTTTTTT. The full variable domain, its missing parts supplied by reference TRBV9 and TRBJ2-2, is DSGVTQTPKHLITATGQRVTLRCSPRSGDLSVYWYQQSLDQGLQFLIQYYNGEERAKGNILERFSAQQFPDLHSELNLSSLELGDSALYFCASSGLAGGTGELFFGEGSRLTVL.

This clone was counted a single time. V is TRBV7-2 and J is TRBJ2-1; D might be TRBD2 (7 bases). Per the germline V gene, CDR1 is SGHTA and CDR2 is FQGNSA. Trimming left V 1 base short and J 9 bases short, with 13 bases between. The CDR3 is 14 residues long. The CDR3 reads CASSLVSGDIEQFF. The CDR3 coding sequence is TGTGCCAGCAGCTTAGTGAGCGGGGACATTGAGCAGTTCTTC.

This clone came up a few times. The chain is built from TRBV10-2 and TRBJ1-5, with 10 positions matching TRBD1. The trim removed 2 bases at V and 4 bases at J, leaving 2 bases unmatched. Germline loops: CDR1 WSHSY, CDR2 SAAADI. The CDR3 runs 15 residues. CDR3 sequence reads: CASSERTGGNQPQHF. Written as DNA, the CDR3 is TGCGCCAGCAGTGAGAGGACAGGGGGTAATCAGCCCCAGCATTTT.

The chain combines TRBV19 with TRBJ1-2, with D possibly TRBD1 on 5 matching bases. V was clipped by 1 base and J by 4 bases, with 10 bases between them. The CDR3 runs 14 residues. Germline values: CDR1 LNHDA, CDR2 SQIVND (reference sequence). The CDR3 nucleotides are TGTGCCAGTAGTATAGGGGACTACCTCTATGGCTACACCTTC. Encoded protein: CASSIGDYLYGYTF.

In its sample, this clone was seen once. This chain links TRBV10-3 with TRBJ2-3; TRBD2 aligns across 8 bases. V trimming: 4 bases; J trimming: 2 bases; junction bases outside the gene matches: 5. The CDR3 loop spans 15 amino acids. The germline CDR1 and CDR2 sequences are ENHRY and SYGVKD. CDR3 loop: CAISAGGEVTDTQYF. CDR3 DNA sequence: TGTGCCATCAGTGCGGGAGGGGAGGTCACAGATACGCAGTATTTT.

The rearrangement uses TRBV5-5 and TRBJ1-5; 7 positions agree with TRBD1. CDR1 is SGHKS and CDR2 is YYEKEE in the germline V gene (reference sequence). V shed 4 bases, J shed 5 bases, and the junction held 3 bases outside the gene matches. The CDR3 consists of 13 residues. The CDR3 DNA sequence: TGTGCCAGCAGCACAGGGGTGGATCAGCCCCAGCATTTT. Translation gives CASSTGVDQPQHF.

V usage is TRBV11-3 and J usage is TRBJ2-1, with 8 nucleotides matching TRBD2. Germline CDR1 SGHNT, CDR2 YENEEA. The trim removed 2 bases at V and 6 bases at J, leaving 6 bases unmatched. CDR3 length: 15 residues. In DNA, the CDR3 is TGTGCCAGCAGCTTATCGGGACTAGTCTCCAATGAGCAGTTCTTC. Protein: CASSLSGLVSNEQFF.

V gene TRBV29-1 combines with J gene TRBJ1-3; D may be TRBD1 (6 bases). The CDR3 is 11 amino acids. Trimming took 7 bases from V and 4 from J, leaving 8 bases between them. Per the germline V gene, CDR1 is SQVTM and CDR2 is ANQGSEA. CDR3 sequence reads: CSGQEGNTIYF. CDR3 DNA: TGCAGCGGACAGGAGGGAAACACCATATATTTT. Full variable domain (outside the CDR3, taken from reference TRBV29-1 and TRBJ1-3): SAVISQKPSRDICQRGTSLTIQCQVDSQVTMMFWYRQQPGQSLTLIATANQGSEATYESGFVIDKFPISRPNLTFSTLTVSNMSPEDSSIYLCSGQEGNTIYFGEGSWLTVV.